The 26 T cell receptor beta chains given below trace back to one sample, sequenced in a study of identifying expanded T cells in peripheral blood. Clones were read by immunoSEQ multiplex PCR, and TCRdb kept only the in-frame ones, dropping some. Altogether tens of thousands of clones are present, about 80% being singletons, with the ten largest covering approximately 19%. The sample taken for sequencing was blood. Receptors were obtained from a person aged 18 to 69 in good health.

The chain uses TRBV27 and TRBJ1-6, with a tentative D call TRBD1 (5 bases). CDR3 size: 15 residues. Trimming cost V 2 bases and J 9 bases, with 14 bases left between them. CDR1 is MNHEY and CDR2 is SMNVEV in the germline V gene (reference sequence). The CDR3 region is CASSLHGGMSSPLHF. The CDR3 DNA reads TGTGCCAGCAGTTTACACGGGGGAATGAGTTCACCCCTCCACTTT.

This chain links TRBV14 with TRBJ1-1; D gene unclear. Germline lookup yields CDR1 SGHDN and CDR2 FVKESK. CDR3 length: 14 amino acids. V was shortened by 0 bases and J by 5 bases, with 10 bases between the two germline ends. In DNA form, the CDR3 reads TGTGCCAGCAGCCAAGATCTCCTGGGAACTGAAGCTTTCTTT. Protein product: CASSQDLLGTEAFF. The full variable domain, completed using reference TRBV14 and TRBJ1-1, is EAGVTQFPSHSVIEKGQTVTLRCDPISGHDNLYWYRRVMGKEIKFLLHFVKESKQDESGMPNNRFLAERTGGTYSTLKVQPAELEDSGVYFCASSQDLLGTEAFFGQGTRLTVV.

The chain carries TRBV25-1 and TRBJ2-3; D gene unclear. There are 13 residues in the CDR3. The V end lost 2 bases, the J end lost 5 bases, and 8 bases lay between the germline ends. Germline V gene lookup returns CDR1 MGHDK and CDR2 SYGVNS. In DNA form, the CDR3 reads TGTGCCAGCAGTGAAGACAATTTAGATACGCAGTATTTT. This sequence encodes CASSEDNLDTQYF.

The rearrangement uses TRBV6-4 and TRBJ2-3; maybe TRBD1 (6 bases). Germline-derived CDR1 and CDR2 are MRHNA and SNTAGT. Trimming stripped 0 bases from V and 1 base from J, with 8 bases between. The CDR3 consists of 15 residues. This chain's CDR3 is CASSDSPGGTDTQYF. CDR3 nucleotide sequence: TGTGCCAGCAGTGACTCGCCAGGGGGCACAGATACGCAGTATTTT.

The chain joins TRBV7-9 to TRBJ2-1; 11 bases match TRBD2. CDR1 is SEHNR, CDR2 FQNEAQ, per germline (reference sequence). The CDR3 runs 15 residues. The V and J ends lost 2 bases and 6 bases, in that order; junction bases with no gene match: 3. The CDR3 region has the DNA TGTGCCAGCAGCTTACTAGCGGGAGGACTCAATGAGCAGTTCTTC. Amino acids: CASSLLAGGLNEQFF.

The chain is built from TRBV19 and TRBJ2-2; D remains unclear. CDR1 LNHDA and CDR2 SQIVND come from the germline V gene (reference sequence). Trimming pared 3 bases from V and 2 bases from J, leaving 10 bases between. The CDR3 totals 15 residues. DNA of the CDR3: TGTGCCAGTAGTATCGAGACATATAACACCGGGGAGCTGTTTTTT. Encoded protein: CASSIETYNTGELFF.

This clone was picked up a small number of times. The CDR3 sequence is CASSIRGSYGYTF. CDR3 DNA sequence: TGTGCCAGTAGTATTAGAGGGTCCTATGGCTACACCTTC. The gene calls are TRBV19 and TRBJ1-2, with unresolved D. In germline, CDR1 is LNHDA, CDR2 SQIVND (reference sequence). CDR3 length: 13 residues. Trimming removed 3 bases at V and 4 bases at J, with 9 bases between.

The chain links TRBV5-4 to TRBJ2-4; possible D gene TRBD2, 5 bases. V lost 4 bases, J lost 0 bases, and 11 bases lay in between. The CDR3 loop spans 15 amino acids. Germline lookup yields CDR1 SGHNT and CDR2 YYREEE (reference sequence). CDR3 protein: CASSPSGLAKNIQYF. For the CDR3, the DNA is TGTGCCAGCAGCCCGTCCGGACTAGCCAAAAACATTCAGTACTTC.

V and J are TRBV25-1 and TRBJ1-2, with unresolved D. CDR3 length: 16 amino acids. The V end was cut by 1 base, the J end by 7 bases, with 19 bases between. Germline CDR1 is MGHDK and CDR2 is SYGVNS. Here the CDR3 reads CASSEFTAQGLVGYTF. CDR3 in DNA: TGTGCCAGCAGTGAATTTACAGCCCAAGGACTAGTTGGCTACACCTTC.

The V gene is TRBV7-8, the J gene TRBJ1-2; 8 bases agree with TRBD1. CDR3 length: 14 amino acids. The germline V gene encodes CDR1 SGHVS and CDR2 FQNEAQ. V gave up 5 bases and J gave up 7 bases; unmatched junction bases: 9. The DNA for the CDR3 is TGTGCCAGCAGCAAGGGGACAGGTTCTGGTGGCTACACCTTC. As protein: CASSKGTGSGGYTF.

This chain joins TRBV5-1 and TRBJ2-1, with TRBD2 identical over 8 bases. The germline CDR1 and CDR2 sequences are SGHRS and YFSETQ. This CDR3 comprises 13 residues. The ends lost 4 bases at V and 3 bases at J; junction bases unmatched: 0. In DNA form, the CDR3 reads TGCGCCAGCAGCAGCGGGGGCTACAATGAGCAGTTCTTC. This encodes CASSSGGYNEQFF.

The chain recombines TRBV7-9 with TRBJ2-7; 11 bases line up with TRBD2. V gave up 1 base and J gave up 0 bases; unmatched junction bases: 2. Germline V gives CDR1 SEHNR, CDR2 FQNEAQ (reference sequence). This CDR3 spans 16 amino acids. For the CDR3, the DNA is TGTGCCAGCAGCTTAGGACTAGCGGGGACCTCCTACGAGCAGTACTTC. It encodes CASSLGLAGTSYEQYF.

The rearrangement joins TRBV14 to TRBJ2-2; no clear D. Germline CDR1 SGHDN, CDR2 FVKESK. The CDR3 is made up of 14 amino acids. V gave up 2 bases and J gave up 1 base, with 5 bases separating them. CDR3: CASSQFRNTGELFF. DNA for the CDR3: TGTGCCAGCAGCCAATTCCGGAACACCGGGGAGCTGTTTTTT.

J is TRBJ1-1 and V is TRBV5-5; D remains unclear. V shed 4 bases and J shed 11 bases, with 18 bases lying between them. CDR1 SGHKS and CDR2 YYEKEE come from the germline V gene (reference sequence). The CDR3 consists of 13 residues. The CDR3 coding sequence is TGTGCCAGCAGCGCCTTTCTACGAAACGATGCTTTCTTT. Its translation is CASSAFLRNDAFF.

This clone has a handful of counts. The chain couples TRBV7-2 to TRBJ2-7, with D unresolved. Trimming removed 5 bases from V and 6 bases from J, with 14 bases in between. There are 13 residues in the CDR3. Germline CDR1 is SGHTA and CDR2 is FQGNSA. The DNA for the CDR3 is TGTGCCAGCAGCCTCCAGCCGGGCCTCGAGCAGTACTTC. It translates to CASSLQPGLEQYF.

This rearrangement joins TRBV15 to TRBJ1-1; the D gene is possibly TRBD1 (5 bases). The V gene's germline CDR1 is LNHNV and CDR2 YYDKDF (reference sequence). The CDR3 covers 13 residues. V gave up 0 bases and J gave up 5 bases, with 7 bases separating them. The CDR3 region is CATSRDGGTEAFF. CDR3 bases: TGTGCCACCAGCAGAGATGGGGGTACTGAAGCTTTCTTT.

This clone was detected a few times. The CDR3 spells CASRRNVDYGYTF. CDR3 in DNA: TGTGCCAGCAGACGAAACGTCGACTATGGCTACACCTTC. This chain joins TRBV27 and TRBJ1-2, with D unresolved. The V gene's germline CDR1 is MNHEY and CDR2 SMNVEV (reference sequence). The CDR3 has 13 residues. The V gene lost 6 bases and the J gene lost 3 bases, with 11 bases spanning the gap.

V usage is TRBV5-8 and J usage is TRBJ1-1; no clear D gene. This CDR3 region has 14 residues. CDR1 is SGHTS, CDR2 YDEGEE, per germline. The V gene lost 4 bases and the J gene lost 5 bases, with 15 bases spanning the gap. CDR3 nucleotides: TGTGCCAGCAGCCCTCCGGGTACGTGGACTGAAGCTTTCTTT. Translated, it gives CASSPPGTWTEAFF.

This clone has a single count. The chain couples TRBV6-6 to TRBJ2-3, with no clear D. The V end was cut by 7 bases, the J end by 4 bases, with 15 bases between. The V gene's germline CDR1 is MNHNY and CDR2 SVGAGI (reference sequence). CDR3 length: 14 residues. CDR3 sequence reads: CASKFLNSADTQYF. Here the CDR3 DNA reads TGTGCCAGCAAGTTCCTTAATTCAGCAGATACGCAGTATTTT.

The chain couples TRBV4-2 to TRBJ1-1; a weak D match, TRBD1 (6 bases). The CDR3 contains 15 residues. Trimming shortened V by 1 base and J by 1 base, and 10 bases separated the two germline ends. Germline-derived CDR1 and CDR2 are LGHNA and YNFKEQ. The CDR3 DNA sequence: TGTGCCAGCAGCCAAGTTACAGGGACGAACACTGAAGCTTTCTTT. As protein: CASSQVTGTNTEAFF.

The sample holds one count of this clone. The rearrangement joins TRBV13 to TRBJ2-3, with 8 positions matching TRBD2. There are 15 residues in the CDR3. J gave up 4 bases and V 6 bases, and 9 bases lay outside the gene matches. Germline assignment: CDR1 PRHDT and CDR2 FYEKMQ (reference sequence). The CDR3: CASSSGLVLADTQYF. The CDR3 DNA sequence: TGTGCCAGCAGTTCGGGACTAGTTCTCGCAGATACGCAGTATTTT.

The V call is TRBV6-5, the J call TRBJ1-1; 9 bases map to TRBD1. In germline, CDR1 is MNHEY, CDR2 SVGAGI. V was pared by 4 bases and J by 5 bases, with 8 bases of the junction left unmatched. This CDR3 region has 15 residues. CDR3 sequence reads: CASSSGTGRRTEAFF. CDR3 in DNA: TGTGCCAGCAGTTCGGGGACAGGGAGGAGGACTGAAGCTTTCTTT.

The rearrangement joins TRBV7-9 to TRBJ2-1; no clear D gene. Germline V gives CDR1 SEHNR, CDR2 FQNEAQ (reference sequence). CDR3 length: 13 amino acids. Trimming stripped 1 base from V and 5 bases from J, with 6 bases between. The chain's CDR3 is CASSLEIDNEQFF. CDR3 DNA sequence: TGTGCCAGCAGCTTAGAAATAGACAATGAGCAGTTCTTC.

The chain carries TRBV30 and TRBJ1-2; perhaps TRBD1 as D (6 bases). With 7 bases removed from V and 8 bases from J, the gap between germline ends came to 20 bases. The CDR3 spans 13 residues. Germline lookup yields CDR1 GTSNPN and CDR2 SVGIG (reference sequence). For the CDR3, the DNA is TGTGCCTCGACGACAGGACGACTTCGAGGCTACACCTTC. It translates to CASTTGRLRGYTF.

The CDR3 here is CASIAGSGNTIYF. The CDR3 region has the DNA TGTGCCAGCATCGCAGGGTCTGGAAACACCATATATTTT. The gene calls are TRBV28 and TRBJ1-3; tentatively, D is TRBD1 (5 bases). The ends were cut back, 7 bases at V and 1 base at J, with 8 bases in the middle. This CDR3 contains 13 residues. CDR1 is MDHEN, CDR2 SYDVKM, per germline.

The chain recombines TRBV7-2 with TRBJ1-6; tentatively, D is TRBD1 (6 bases). V was pared by 4 bases and J by 0 bases, with 16 bases between. CDR1 SGHTA and CDR2 FQGNSA come from the germline V gene. The CDR3 consists of 18 residues. CDR3 DNA sequence: TGTGCCAGCAGCTACTCGGGACATTTGAGCTCCTATAATTCACCCCTCCACTTT. Amino acids: CASSYSGHLSSYNSPLHF.